The entry that follows covers one TCR beta chain sequence. Its specificity is unknown. Germline CDR1 and CDR2: GTSNPN and SVGIG (reference sequence). The CDR3 has 15 amino acids. This entry belongs to a study of cytomegalovirus exposure and HLA in healthy donors. Study-wide results and caveats: Overall, about 160 TCR beta chains were annotated as cytomegalovirus-associated. A later analysis showed HLA-associated TCR beta chains outstripping equally common others in clonal expansion.

PCR employed 60 Vbeta and 13 Jbeta primers. Repertoires were generated with immunoSEQ multiplex PCR, while TCRdb's copy carries only in-frame clones and drops some. The sample records under 200,000 clones, approximately 77% being singletons. This TCR was recovered from a male donor in good health and CMV-seropositive. Specimen: PBMCs. The chain recombines TRBV30 with TRBJ2-5; 7 positions agree with TRBD1. The DNA end is a closer match to TRBJ2-7, so the J assignment may be wrong. Written as DNA, the CDR3 is TGTGCCTGGACCCATGCCGGGACAGAAACCTACGAGCAGTACTTC. Protein sequence: CAWTHAGTETYEQYF.